These T cell receptor beta chains were read from a single sample in a study of blood T cell repertoires in COVID-19. Produced via immunoSEQ multiplex PCR; TCRdb's table is partial and in-frame only. The sample includes 100,000 to 150,000 clones, about 87% seen only once; the top ten take roughly 3.6%. Sequencing used peripheral blood. The origin of the receptors is an older woman with acute or convalescent COVID-19. The CDR3 runs from the conserved cysteine through the conserved F or W. The D gene is left open where the match is weak. Rows may omit the clone size; those that give it use once, few, many or a size class.

clone size	V gene	D gene	J gene	CDR3 DNA	CDR3 protein
NA	TRBV3-1/TRBV3-2	TRBD2	TRBJ2-5	TGTGCCAGCATTCAGCGGGAGGGCCCCTGGGGAGAGACCCAGTACTTC	CASIQREGPWGETQYF
NA	TRBV3-1/TRBV3-2	TRBD1	TRBJ1-2	TGTGCCAGCAGCCAAGATCTTCGACAGGGGAATGGCTACACCTTC	CASSQDLRQGNGYTF
NA	TRBV2	TRBD1	TRBJ1-5	TGTGCCAGCGGCGCGGGACAGGGGGCGCATCAGCCCCAGCATTTT	CASGAGQGAHQPQHF
NA	TRBV2	NA	TRBJ2-5	TGTGCCAGCAGTGAAGCGATCAACATCCCTTTCAAAGAGACCCAGTACTTC	CASSEAINIPFKETQYF
NA	TRBV6-5	TRBD2	TRBJ2-3	TGTGCCAGCAGATCGGGACTAGCGGCGACAGATACGCAGTATTTT	CASRSGLAATDTQYF
NA	TRBV3-1/TRBV3-2	NA	TRBJ1-3	TGTGCCAGCAGCCAGGGGGGATACGGTCGGAACACCATATATTTT	CASSQGGYGRNTIYF
NA	TRBV28	NA	TRBJ1-2	TGTGCCAGCAATAGGGGGGGCTATGGCTACACCTTC	CASNRGGYGYTF
NA	TRBV19	NA	TRBJ2-3	TGTGCCAGTAGTCACTTAACTAGCACAGATACGCAGTATTTT	CASSHLTSTDTQYF
NA	TRBV2	TRBD1	TRBJ2-2	TGTGCCAGCACAGGCCAGGGGGTGGCCACCGGGGAGCTGTTTTTT	CASTGQGVATGELFF
NA	TRBV19	NA	TRBJ1-1	TGTGCCAGTGCGATCAACAGGGACACTGAAGCTTTCTTT	CASAINRDTEAFF
NA	TRBV6-6	NA	TRBJ2-1	TGTGCCAGCAGTTGGCGGTACAATGAGCAGTTCTTC	CASSWRYNEQFF
NA	TRBV5-4	TRBD1	TRBJ1-1	TGTGCCAGCAGCTCCTGGACAGGGGGGAACACTGAAGCTTTCTTT	CASSSWTGGNTEAFF
NA	TRBV6-1	NA	TRBJ1-5	TGTGCCAGCAGTGAAGTAGCGGGGTATCAGCCCCAGCATTTT	CASSEVAGYQPQHF
NA	TRBV6-6	TRBD1	TRBJ1-1	TGTGCCACCGTCCCGGGACAGGGACCCACTGAAGCTTTCTTT	CATVPGQGPTEAFF
NA	TRBV3-1/TRBV3-2	NA	TRBJ1-6	TGTGCCAGCAGCCACGGGTTAGGTGGACAGAGCTCCTATAATTCACCCCTCCACTTT	CASSHGLGGQSSYNSPLHF
NA	TRBV2	NA	TRBJ1-2	TGTGCCAGCAGTGGCCAGGCAGGGGCCATCGGCTACACCTTC	CASSGQAGAIGYTF
NA	TRBV5-1	TRBD2	TRBJ2-7	TGCGCCAGCAGCTTGGTAGGCGGGAGGCAAGACGAGCAGTACTTC	CASSLVGGRQDEQYF
NA	TRBV2	TRBD2	TRBJ2-3	TGTGCCAGCATGGCGACTAGCGGGAAGAGCACAGATACGCAGTATTTT	CASMATSGKSTDTQYF
NA	TRBV11-2	TRBD2	TRBJ2-1	TGTGCCAGCAGCCCCCGACTAGCGGGTGACAATGAGCAGTTCTTC	CASSPRLAGDNEQFF
NA	TRBV7-9	TRBD1	TRBJ2-1	TGTGCCAGCAGCCCCACTACCTTGGACAGGAATGAGCAGTTCTTC	CASSPTTLDRNEQFF
once	TRBV6-1	NA	TRBJ2-7	TGTGCCAGCAGTGAGGACACATACTACGAGCAGTACTTC	CASSEDTYYEQYF
NA	TRBV10-3	NA	TRBJ1-5	TGTGCCATCAGTGAGTCGCGGGGAGGGGTCCAGCATTTT	CAISESRGGVQHF
NA	TRBV25-1	TRBD2	TRBJ2-1	TGTGCCACCGGGGGGGCGGGATCTACCTACAATGAGCAGTTCTTC	CATGGAGSTYNEQFF
NA	TRBV5-5	TRBD2	TRBJ2-5	TGTGCCAGCAGCTTTCATCCTAGCGGTCAAGAGACCCAGTACTTC	CASSFHPSGQETQYF
NA	TRBV7-9	NA	TRBJ2-3	TGTGCCAGCAGCTTGGACCTTCGGAGCGGGAGCACAGATACGCAGTATTTT	CASSLDLRSGSTDTQYF
NA	TRBV10-3	TRBD2	TRBJ2-1	TGTGCCATCAGTGCTAGCGGGGTGGAGGACTACAATGAGCAGTTCTTC	CAISASGVEDYNEQFF
NA	TRBV9	NA	TRBJ1-2	TGTGCCAGCAGCATCGGGACACGGACCTATGGCTACACCTTC	CASSIGTRTYGYTF
few	TRBV19	TRBD1	TRBJ1-3	TGTGCCAGTAGTTCACAGGGGAACGGAAACACCATATATTTT	CASSSQGNGNTIYF
once	TRBV5-4	NA	TRBJ2-7	TGTGCCAGCAGCCCGAAGGGGGGGCGCTCCTACGAGCAGTACTTC	CASSPKGGRSYEQYF
NA	TRBV4-2	TRBD1	TRBJ1-6	TGTGCCAGCAGCCAAGGAATTGGCGGGGCCGGGACAGGGGTTTCACCCCTCCACTTT	CASSQGIGGAGTGVSPLHF
NA	TRBV3-1/TRBV3-2	NA	TRBJ1-2	TGTGCCAGCAGCCAATCACTTAACTATGGCTACACCTTC	CASSQSLNYGYTF
NA	TRBV27	NA	TRBJ1-2	TGTGCCAGCAGTTTAGGCGGGGGCGCGGCCGGCTACACCTTC	CASSLGGGAAGYTF
NA	TRBV28	NA	TRBJ1-2	TGTGCCAGCAGAACAGGGATCGCTTATGGCTACACCTTC	CASRTGIAYGYTF
NA	TRBV11-3	NA	TRBJ2-3	TGTGCCAGCAGCTTAGACGGGAGTCGCGCAGATACGCAGTATTTT	CASSLDGSRADTQYF
NA	TRBV28	TRBD1	TRBJ1-2	TGTGCCAGCAGTTTAGGGGGACAGGGGTCGGGCTACACCTTC	CASSLGGQGSGYTF
NA	TRBV24-1	TRBD2	TRBJ2-1	TGTGCCACCAGTGATTTGGGCACTAGCGGCGGCTCCTACAATGAGCAGTTCTTC	CATSDLGTSGGSYNEQFF
NA	TRBV3-1/TRBV3-2	TRBD1	TRBJ2-1	TGTGCCAGCAGCCAAATACCAGGGGGCAATGAGCAGTTCTTC	CASSQIPGGNEQFF
NA	TRBV11-2	TRBD1	TRBJ2-3	TGTGCCAGCAGCTCGGGACAGGGGTCGACAGATACGCAGTATTTT	CASSSGQGSTDTQYF
NA	TRBV10-2	NA	TRBJ1-2	TGCGCCAGCAGTGAGGGCGACTTGGGCTACACCTTC	CASSEGDLGYTF
NA	TRBV6-5	TRBD1	TRBJ2-1	TGTGCCAGCACCATGGGACAGGGGGCAGGAAATGAGCAGTTCTTC	CASTMGQGAGNEQFF
NA	TRBV5-1	NA	TRBJ1-2	TGCGCCAGCAGCGTGGTAGCAGGGGCCAGTGGTATGAATGGCTACACCTTC	CASSVVAGASGMNGYTF
NA	TRBV7-7	TRBD2	TRBJ2-1	TGTGCTAGCAGCCCCGGGACTAGTTTGGGAAATGAGCAGTTCTTC	CASSPGTSLGNEQFF
NA	TRBV5-1	NA	TRBJ1-2	TGCGCCAGCAGCTTGGATCTAGACCGCTATGGCTACACCTTC	CASSLDLDRYGYTF
NA	TRBV11-2	NA	TRBJ2-7	TGTGCCAGCAGCTTAGGCCAGTCCTACGAGCAGTACTTC	CASSLGQSYEQYF
NA	TRBV30	NA	TRBJ2-2	TGTGCCCTATTACAGCGGGCCGGGGAGCTGTTTTTT	CALLQRAGELFF
NA	TRBV18	TRBD1	TRBJ1-4	TGTGCCAGCTCACCGACAGGGCCTAATGAAAAACTGTTTTTT	CASSPTGPNEKLFF